This record covers a single T cell receptor beta chain. Its target is unknown. The CDR3 has 13 amino acids. CDR1 is GTSNPN and CDR2 is SVGIG in the germline V gene (reference sequence). V was shortened by 2 bases and J by 6 bases, with 11 bases between the two germline ends. The sample comes from a study of tumor-infiltrating lymphocytes in primary liver carcinoma. In the study overall: The cohort consisted of patients whose primary liver carcinoma was surgically resected. Men as well as women, aged 30 to 69 years, made up the patients. Sample counts of productive TCRbeta reads spanned roughly 3.5 to 7.13 million; these counts were similar across tissue types. Findings and limits, study-wide: Overlap between tumor regions exceeded overlap of tumor with adjacent tissue or blood.

Germline DNA was extracted too, while blood RNA derived from unsorted whole blood. Priming with a constant-region primer yielded TCR beta cDNA from 500 ng total RNA. Libraries of TCR beta came from three nested multiplex PCR rounds with slightly modified ARM-PCR. Amplification in the first two PCR rounds was performed using TRBV1-TRBV30 forward primers and a C-beta reverse primer for approximately 10 cycles each. From the multiplex PCR reads, TCRdb called clonotypes with MiXCR, one entry per CDR3 protein. The sample lists more than 150,000 distinct CDR3 sequences, 50% to 75% occurring once. The clonotype originates from a man aged 40-55 years with primary liver carcinoma and hepatitis B virus infection. The sample was peripheral blood. The chain uses TRBV30 and TRBJ2-1, with TRBD2 as a possible D gene (6 bases). CDR3: CAWSRAGPNEQFF. The CDR3, as DNA: TGTGCCTGGAGTCGAGCGGGCCCCAATGAGCAGTTCTTC.